This T cell receptor beta chain was sequenced during a study of regulatory T cells in long-lasting Graves disease. Study findings and constraints: New patients shared 966 public clonotypes, fewer than the 2,741 shared by persistent patients. Among samples with persistent disease, TRBV28, TRBJ1-2 and TRBJ2-5 were favored. Persistent Graves' disease cases displayed lower TCR diversity than newly diagnosed ones.

The CDR3 runs to 14 residues. The ends lost 4 bases at V and 3 bases at J; junction bases unmatched: 7. Per the germline V gene, CDR1 is DFQATT and CDR2 is SNEGSKA (reference sequence). This clonotype was recorded many times. What it recognizes is unknown. Documented time point: newly diagnosed GD, antithyroid drugs for less than 3 months. Making the TCR library involved RNA that had been extracted from PBMCs. Both iRepertoire HTBI primers and Arm-PCR of CDR3 regions were used to build the TCR beta libraries. MiXCR was run by TCRdb on the multiplex PCR reads, yielding one entry per CDR3 protein. This sample carries 250,000 to 300,000 distinct CDR3 sequences, roughly 18% of them seen once, and the ten largest clones take 12% to 15%. The sample also formed part of further work on T cells in Graves' hyperthyroidism and ophthalmopathy.

This sequence originates from a woman aged 30 to 39 with Graves disease. This chain links TRBV20-1 with TRBJ2-7; TRBD2 matches 9 bases. The sequencing used peripheral blood mononuclear cells (PBMCs), collected at new diagnosis, from a patient treated with antithyroid drugs. CDR3 region: CSAMIAGAGYEQYF. The CDR3 nucleotides read TGCAGTGCTATGATAGCGGGGGCCGGCTACGAGCAGTACTTC.